Listed below are T cell receptor beta chains from one sample, sequenced in a study of graft-versus-host responses after intestinal transplantation. The antigens of these receptors remain unknown. Clones were read by immunoSEQ multiplex PCR, and TCRdb kept only the in-frame ones, dropping some. This sample yields over 70,000 clones, of which approximately 93% are seen a single time; roughly 0.53% belongs to the top ten. Sequenced material: unstimulated CD8+ T cells sorted from spleen or lymph node cells, taken before intestinal transplant. The receptors here all came from a human donor who received an intestinal transplant. The CDR3 runs from the conserved cysteine through the conserved F or W. D genes are given only for firm matches. A clone size is listed for some rows: how often the clone was seen (once, few, many), or a class if it is expanded.

V	J	D	size	DNA	CDR3
TRBV18	TRBJ1-2	NA	once	TGTGCCAGCACAAGGCCAGGCCTCCTCAGCTATGGCTACACCTTC	CASTRPGLLSYGYTF
TRBV28	TRBJ1-2	TRBD1	NA	TGTGCCAGCAGTTTATGGACAGGGCCCTATGGCTACACCTTC	CASSLWTGPYGYTF
TRBV4-1	TRBJ2-1	NA	NA	TGCGCCAGCAGCCAAGTTTTTGGGTCGAGAGTACCGACCTACAATGAGCAGTTCTTC	CASSQVFGSRVPTYNEQFF
TRBV27	TRBJ2-7	TRBD1	NA	TGTGCCAGCAGTTTAAACAGGGGACAATATTTCTACGAGCAGTACTTC	CASSLNRGQYFYEQYF
TRBV27	TRBJ2-5	TRBD1	NA	TGTGCCAGCAGTTTATGGGACAGGGGGATGGAGACCCAGTACTTC	CASSLWDRGMETQYF
TRBV18	TRBJ2-7	TRBD2	NA	TGTGCCAGCTCACCGTGCCTAGCGGGAGAAAAGTACGAGCAGTACTTC	CASSPCLAGEKYEQYF
TRBV28	TRBJ2-7	NA	once	TGTGCCAGCACCTTGGGCCTATTTGGCGTGGAGTCCTACGAGCAGTACTTC	CASTLGLFGVESYEQYF
TRBV27	TRBJ2-1	TRBD2	NA	TGTGCCAGCGGTGAACGGAAACTAGCGGGTTATTCTAATGAGCAGTTCTTC	CASGERKLAGYSNEQFF
TRBV6-6	TRBJ2-5	NA	NA	TGTGCCAGCAGCCCAGAGGTACTTGGGTTGCAAGAGACCCAGTACTTC	CASSPEVLGLQETQYF
TRBV27	TRBJ1-2	NA	NA	TGTGCCAGCAGTTTATCGGCAGGGCTGGACTATGGCTACACCTTC	CASSLSAGLDYGYTF
TRBV7-9	TRBJ2-7	TRBD2	NA	TGTGCCAGCAGCTTAGGAGCGGGGTCGACCTACGAGCAGTACTTC	CASSLGAGSTYEQYF
TRBV10-3	TRBJ2-7	TRBD1	NA	TGTGCCATCAGTGGGACAGGGATGGACGAGCAGTACTTC	CAISGTGMDEQYF
TRBV4-1	TRBJ2-7	NA	NA	TGCGCCAGCAGCCGAGGCCCTTACATGAGGCCAGAAAGTTCCTACGAGCAGTACTTC	CASSRGPYMRPESSYEQYF
TRBV27	TRBJ1-5	TRBD1	NA	TGTGCCAGCAGATCGTCCCGGGACAGGGGAGGGCAGCCCCAGCATTTT	CASRSSRDRGGQPQHF
TRBV2	TRBJ2-1	NA	NA	TGTGCCGGCAGTAGCGGGACAGCTACCTACAATGAGCAGTTCTTC	CAGSSGTATYNEQFF
TRBV7-3	TRBJ1-2	TRBD1	NA	TGTGCCAGCAGCTTACCCCGACAGGGAGGTGGCTACACCTTC	CASSLPRQGGGYTF
TRBV4-2	TRBJ2-5	TRBD2	NA	TGTGCCAGCAGCCAGGGCAGATCGGGACTAGCGGCACAAGAGACCCAGTACTTC	CASSQGRSGLAAQETQYF
TRBV4-2	TRBJ2-5	NA	NA	TGTGCCAGCAGCCTCGTCCCCGGGACTAGGGGGCAAGAGCATTCGGAGACCCAGTACTTC	CASSLVPGTRGQEHSETQYF
TRBV6-1	TRBJ2-7	NA	NA	TGTGCCAGCAGTGACGCGGGACAATTCTACGAGCAGTACTTC	CASSDAGQFYEQYF
TRBV18	TRBJ1-1	NA	NA	TGTGCCAGCTCACCCCTGGGGGGCCTTGACACTGAAGCTTTCTTT	CASSPLGGLDTEAFF
TRBV9	TRBJ2-1	TRBD1	NA	TGTGCCAGCAGCGTAGGGGGACAGGGTGGCTATGAGCAGTTCTTC	CASSVGGQGGYEQFF
TRBV29-1	TRBJ2-3	NA	NA	TGCAGCGTTGTTGGCACAGATACGCAGTATTTT	CSVVGTDTQYF
TRBV7-9	TRBJ1-4	TRBD1	NA	TGTGCCAGCAGCCCTCCGGACAGGGGGCAAATTGAAAAACTGTTTTTT	CASSPPDRGQIEKLFF
TRBV6-5	TRBJ2-5	NA	NA	TGTGCCAACGTCCGTGAAGAGACCCAGTACTTC	CANVREETQYF
TRBV28	TRBJ1-1	NA	NA	TGTGCCAGCAGTTTCAGGGGCGCGGTGAACACTGAAGCTTTCTTT	CASSFRGAVNTEAFF
TRBV11-2	TRBJ1-3	NA	NA	TGTGCCAGCAGCTTAGTTCGGTCGGCTTTCTCTGGAAACACCATATATTTT	CASSLVRSAFSGNTIYF
TRBV5-1	TRBJ2-7	TRBD2	NA	TGCGCCAGCAGCTTGGGCAACTGGGAGGGTTGGTACGAGCAGTACTTC	CASSLGNWEGWYEQYF
TRBV13	TRBJ2-7	NA	NA	TGTGCCAGCAGCTTAGTATCGGCAGGGAGCTACGAGCAGTACTTC	CASSLVSAGSYEQYF
TRBV7-9	TRBJ1-1	NA	NA	TGTGCCAGCAGACCGGACCGGACGACAAAAGCTTTCTTT	CASRPDRTTKAFF
TRBV7-6	TRBJ1-3	NA	NA	TGTGCCAGCAGCTCCGGGGACACCATATATTTT	CASSSGDTIYF
TRBV2	TRBJ2-3	TRBD2	NA	TGTGCCAGCAGTCCAGGACTAGCGGGAGGGCCAGAAGATACGCAGTATTTT	CASSPGLAGGPEDTQYF
TRBV11-2	TRBJ2-1	NA	NA	TGTGCCAGCAGCTGGAACAGGGGGGGCATATCCTACAATGAGCAGTTCTTC	CASSWNRGGISYNEQFF
TRBV7-3	TRBJ2-1	NA	once	TGTGCCAGCAGCTCCCCCGACTCCTACAATGAGCAGTTCTTC	CASSSPDSYNEQFF
TRBV28	TRBJ2-3	TRBD2	NA	TGTGCCAGCAGTTTTGGAGTAGCGGGGCTCACAGATACGCAGTATTTT	CASSFGVAGLTDTQYF
TRBV30	TRBJ1-1	NA	NA	TGTGCCTGGAGTTTTCAAGAGAACACTGAAGCTTTCTTT	CAWSFQENTEAFF
TRBV18	TRBJ1-2	TRBD1	NA	TGTGCCAGCTCACCGGGACAGTTCTATGGCTACACCTTC	CASSPGQFYGYTF
TRBV7-6	TRBJ2-2	NA	NA	TGTGCCAGCAGCTTAGGGGGGAACACCGGGGAGCTGTTTTTT	CASSLGGNTGELFF
TRBV19	TRBJ2-3	TRBD2	NA	TGTGCCAGTAGTACGACGCGGGAGACAGATACGCAGTATTTT	CASSTTRETDTQYF
TRBV9	TRBJ2-1	NA	NA	TGTGCCAGCAGCGCCGCAGGGAGCTCCTACAATGAGCAGTTCTTC	CASSAAGSSYNEQFF
TRBV19	TRBJ2-1	NA	once	TGTGCCAGTTCGGACATTACCTACAATGAGCAGTTCTTC	CASSDITYNEQFF
TRBV9	TRBJ2-7	NA	NA	TGTGCCAGCAGCGTAGATAGAGGAGGCGAGCAGTACTTC	CASSVDRGGEQYF